This is a list of T cell receptor beta chains from one sample in a study of long-term antiretroviral therapy in people with HIV. Profiling relied on immunoSEQ multiplex PCR, and the TCRdb table lists in-frame clones only, not all of them. The sample lists 48,000 or so clones; around 84% were seen once. Sequencing used unsorted PBMCs, obtained 0.8 years after starting antiretroviral therapy. The receptors come from a woman younger than 30 with HIV. Each CDR3 is given with its conserved first and last residue. The D gene is left open where the match is weak. Expanded clones get a size class; other rows say once, few or many, or leave the size out.

TRBD1 TRBJ1-1 TRBV11-2 . TGTGCCAGCAGCGGCAGGGGGCCTGGGACTGAAGCTTTCTTT CASSGRGPGTEAFF
. TRBJ1-1 TRBV9 . TGTGCCAGCAGTCCTGAGGGGAACACTGAAGCTTTCTTT CASSPEGNTEAFF
. TRBJ2-3 TRBV15 few TGTGCCACCAGCAGACCTGGAAGCACAGATACGCAGTATTTT CATSRPGSTDTQYF
. TRBJ2-2 TRBV7-2 few TGTGCCAGCAGCTCTCAGAGGAACACCGGGGAGCTGTTTTTT CASSSQRNTGELFF
. TRBJ2-1 TRBV19 few TGTGCCAGTAGTATAGAACTAGCCTCCTACAATGAGCAGTTCTTC CASSIELASYNEQFF
TRBD1 TRBJ2-4 TRBV7-9 . TGTGCCAGCAGCCGTCCTCACAGGGGGCGACTAGCCAAAAACATTCAGTACTTC CASSRPHRGRLAKNIQYF
TRBD2 TRBJ2-7 TRBV12-5 . TGTGCTAGTGGTTTTGGGCTAGCGGGAGAGCGTCCCTACGAGCAGTACTTC CASGFGLAGERPYEQYF
. TRBJ2-7 TRBV21-1 . TGTGCCAGCAACCGTGGGGAAATCTACGAGCAGTACTTC CASNRGEIYEQYF
TRBD1 TRBJ2-7 TRBV7-2 . TGTGCCAGCAGGATGGACAGGGTCGAGACGTACGAGCAGTACTTC CASRMDRVETYEQYF
TRBD1 TRBJ2-7 TRBV19 few TGTGCCAGTAGTAGAGGACAGGCGGGCGACGAGCAGTACTTC CASSRGQAGDEQYF
. TRBJ2-1 TRBV9 . TGTGCCAGCAGCGTAGACTCTAGAAGCTCCTACAATGAGCAGTTCTTC CASSVDSRSSYNEQFF
. TRBJ2-1 TRBV11-2 . TGTGCCAGCAGCTTCACCGGACAGCCGGGGACTGAGCAGTTCTTC CASSFTGQPGTEQFF
. TRBJ2-1 TRBV25-1 . TGTGCCAGCAGCCGCTCAGGGAGCGAAAACTACAATGAGCAGTTCTTC CASSRSGSENYNEQFF
TRBD1 TRBJ1-1 TRBV5-5 . TGTGCCAGCAGGACCCCGGGACAGGGGTTTAGGGCTTTCTTT CASRTPGQGFRAFF
. TRBJ2-5 TRBV28 . TGTGCCAGCAGTCTGACAGGTATCCAGGGGGAGACCCAGTACTTC CASSLTGIQGETQYF
. TRBJ1-2 TRBV12-5 once TGTGCTAGTGGTTTGGTTGTAGGTCGCGAAAGCCTCGATGGCTACACCTTC CASGLVVGRESLDGYTF
TRBD1 TRBJ1-2 TRBV7-9 . TGTGCCAGCAGACAACAGGGGGCGGATGGCTACACCTTC CASRQQGADGYTF
. TRBJ2-2 TRBV11-3 . TGTGCCAGCAGCTCTAGGGGCACCGGGGAGCTGTTTTTT CASSSRGTGELFF
TRBD1 TRBJ2-3 TRBV4-3 . TGCGCCAGCAGCCAACACCTGGCGGGACAGGGTACAGATACGCAGTATTTT CASSQHLAGQGTDTQYF
TRBD1 TRBJ2-4 TRBV4-1 once TGCGCCAGCAGCATTACCCCGGGACAGGGGGCCAAAAACATTCAGTACTTC CASSITPGQGAKNIQYF
TRBD1 TRBJ2-7 TRBV19 few TGTGCCAGTAGCATGACAGGGATTAACGAGCAGTACTTC CASSMTGINEQYF
. TRBJ2-1 TRBV2 few TGTGCCAGCAGTATTCAGGAGACGAAACGGTTCTTC CASSIQETKRFF
TRBD2 TRBJ2-7 TRBV6-5 . TGTGCCAGCACAGCGGGGGAGCAGTACTTC CASTAGEQYF
. TRBJ1-2 TRBV18 . TGTGCCAGCTCACCACAGGGATATAATAAAGATAACTATGGCTACACCTTC CASSPQGYNKDNYGYTF
. TRBJ2-5 TRBV25-1 . TGTGCCAGCAGGACACGGGAGACCCAGTACTTC CASRTRETQYF
TRBD2 TRBJ2-6 TRBV5-1 . TGCGCCAGCAGCTATGTTAGCGGGAGGGCCCCTGGGGCCAACGTCCTGACTTTC CASSYVSGRAPGANVLTF
TRBD1 TRBJ1-2 TRBV7-9 . TGTGCCAGCAGCTTGTCGGACAGGGGGCGCGAGGACTATGGCTACACCTTC CASSLSDRGREDYGYTF
TRBD1 TRBJ2-5 TRBV25-1 . TGTGCCAGCAGTGGGACAGGAGACTACCAAGAGACCCAGTACTTC CASSGTGDYQETQYF
TRBD1 TRBJ2-7 TRBV6-5 . TGTGCCAGCAGTTTAGGTGGACAGGCCTCCTACGAGCAGTACTTC CASSLGGQASYEQYF
TRBD1 TRBJ1-5 TRBV7-2 . TGTGCCAGCAGCTTAAGAGGGGGCACCAATCAGCCCCAGCATTTT CASSLRGGTNQPQHF
TRBD2 TRBJ2-7 TRBV27 . TGTGCCAGCAGTTTCTCTAGCGGGAGTAGTGAGCAGTACTTC CASSFSSGSSEQYF
TRBD1 TRBJ1-2 TRBV5-1 once TGCGCCAGCAGCTTGGGGACAGGAGGCTACACCTTC CASSLGTGGYTF
TRBD2 TRBJ2-7 TRBV7-8 . TGTGCCAGCAGTCTAGGGTTACTAGCGGGAGAAAAGCAGTACTTC CASSLGLLAGEKQYF
. TRBJ2-3 TRBV5-6 . TGTGCCAGCAGCTTGGCTGGTTTGGGGACAGATACGCAGTATTTT CASSLAGLGTDTQYF
. TRBJ1-3 TRBV28 . TGTGCCAGCAGTTTTGGAAACACCATATATTTT CASSFGNTIYF
TRBD2 TRBJ2-1 TRBV2 . TGTGCCAGCATGGTGGGACTAGCGGGAGAGGAGTTCTTC CASMVGLAGEEFF
TRBD1 TRBJ1-2 TRBV6-6 few TGTGCCAGCAGCGGGGACAGGCTCTATGGCTACACCTTC CASSGDRLYGYTF
. TRBJ1-2 TRBV4-3 . TGCGCCAGCAGCCAAGATCTGCAACAGACGAACTATGGCTACACCTTC CASSQDLQQTNYGYTF
. TRBJ1-1 TRBV11-2 . TGTGCCAGCAGCTTAGACGGATTGAACACTGAAGCTTTCTTT CASSLDGLNTEAFF